This T cell receptor (beta chain) was sequenced in a study of shared clonotypes between healthy human individuals. Sequencing used immunoSEQ multiplex PCR; TCRdb keeps in-frame clones, though not all of them. The sample contains some 95,000 clones, roughly two thirds of which appear only once. Recent acute infections and vaccinations were absent in the healthy HIV-negative adult donors. This CDR3 spans 16 amino acids. Germline loops: CDR1 SGHRS, CDR2 YFSETQ. V was clipped by 4 bases and J by 0 bases; unmatched bases: 7. The V call is TRBV5-1, the J call TRBJ2-7, with 10 bases that match TRBD1. This TCR derives from a man aged 25 to 40 in good health. The sequenced sample was memory CD8+ T cells sorted from blood. Subset specified: CD45RO+ cells pooled with CCR7-negative TemRA cells. The CDR3 loop reads CASSLTGTGVSYEQYF. The CDR3 DNA is TGCGCCAGCAGCCTTACCGGGACAGGGGTCTCCTACGAGCAGTACTTC.